One sample yielded the 6 T cell receptor beta chains listed below, sequenced in a study of blood T cells in healthy people across ages (dated by TCRdb to about 2015). Libraries came from 5' RACE. Sequencer: Illumina HiSeq 2500. The second PCR ran for about 6 to 11 cycles and used a J-beta primer mix along with a sample-barcoded 5' primer. TCRdb reanalyzed the raw reads on its own, using fastp at Q25 for trimming and MiXCR for clone calling, and kept in-frame beta chains. Rows with a matching CDR3 protein are joined into one entry that keeps the most common DNA and genes. The sample table contains some 1.4 million distinct CDR3 sequences; only one count was recorded for around 42% of them. Approximately 7.9% of the sample goes to the ten largest clones. The sample taken for sequencing was blood. These receptors were obtained from a young woman in good health.

Note on this clonotype: A junction boundary mismatches the germline segment, possibly from a read error. The V call is TRBV2, the J call TRBJ1-2; D gene unclear. This CDR3 is 14 amino acids long. Germline CDR1 is SNHLY and CDR2 is FYNNEI. CDR3 region: CASSEHGSGGGYTF. The CDR3 nucleotides are TGTGCTAGCAGTGAACATGGGTCAGGTGGAGGCTACACCTTC. Full variable domain (missing parts from reference TRBV2 and TRBJ1-2): EPEVTQTPSHQVTQMGQEVILRCVPISNHLYFYWYRQILGQKVEFLVSFYNNEISEKSEIFDDQFSVERPDGSNFTLKIRSTKLEDSAMYFCASSEHGSGGGYTFGSGTRLTVV.

This clonotype has a handful of counts. The chain employs TRBV20-1 and TRBJ2-5; no firm D call. V was cut by 5 bases and J by 11 bases, with 15 bases left in between. The germline V gene encodes CDR1 DFQATT and CDR2 SNEGSKA (reference sequence). This CDR3 spans 11 amino acids. CDR3 DNA: TGCAGTGCTCCAACCTTCAATGAGCAGTACTTC. Translating gives CSAPTFNEQYF.

This clonotype was seen a few times. The J gene is TRBJ2-5, the V gene TRBV4-2, with TRBD2 matching 9 bases. This CDR3 region has 14 residues. The germline CDR1 and CDR2 sequences are LGHNA and YNFKEQ. V shed 1 base, J shed 5 bases, and the junction held 2 bases outside the gene matches. DNA of the CDR3: TGTGCCAGCAGCCAAGCTAGCGGGGACGAGACCCAGTACTTC. Its protein product is CASSQASGDETQYF.

A remark on this clonotype: A junction boundary mismatches the germline segment, possibly from a read error. The chain uses TRBV29-1 and TRBJ2-1; TRBD1 agrees at 7 bases. Germline-derived CDR1 and CDR2 are SQVTM and ANQGSEA. This CDR3 region has 13 residues. The DNA of the CDR3 is TGCGGCGTTGAATGGCCCCAGGGGGATGAGCAGTTCTTC. Amino acids: CGVEWPQGDEQFF.

This clonotype was observed at least ten times. The chain links TRBV7-2 to TRBJ2-3, with D possibly matching TRBD2 (6 bases). Trimming removed 4 bases from V and 8 bases from J, with 10 bases in between. Germline-derived CDR1 and CDR2 are SGHTA and FQGNSA. The CDR3 runs to 12 residues. DNA of the CDR3: TGTGCCAGCAGCTCCCTGGAGGGTACGCAGTATTTT. It translates to CASSSLEGTQYF. Full variable domain (rest looked up from reference TRBV7-2 and TRBJ2-3): GAGVSQSPSNKVTEKGKDVELRCDPISGHTALYWYRQSLGQGLEFLIYFQGNSAPDKSGLPSDRFSAERTGGSVSTLTIQRTQQEDSAVYLCASSSLEGTQYFGPGTRLTVL.

This clonotype was counted many times. This chain connects TRBV20-1 to TRBJ2-7, with D unresolved. CDR3 length: 14 amino acids. Trimming took off 0 bases at V and 2 bases at J, with 11 bases between the two ends. Per the germline V gene, CDR1 is DFQATT and CDR2 is SNEGSKA (reference sequence). CDR3 bases: TGCAGTGCTAGAGACGCCCTTCCCCCCTACGAGCAGTACTTC. Translating gives CSARDALPPYEQYF.